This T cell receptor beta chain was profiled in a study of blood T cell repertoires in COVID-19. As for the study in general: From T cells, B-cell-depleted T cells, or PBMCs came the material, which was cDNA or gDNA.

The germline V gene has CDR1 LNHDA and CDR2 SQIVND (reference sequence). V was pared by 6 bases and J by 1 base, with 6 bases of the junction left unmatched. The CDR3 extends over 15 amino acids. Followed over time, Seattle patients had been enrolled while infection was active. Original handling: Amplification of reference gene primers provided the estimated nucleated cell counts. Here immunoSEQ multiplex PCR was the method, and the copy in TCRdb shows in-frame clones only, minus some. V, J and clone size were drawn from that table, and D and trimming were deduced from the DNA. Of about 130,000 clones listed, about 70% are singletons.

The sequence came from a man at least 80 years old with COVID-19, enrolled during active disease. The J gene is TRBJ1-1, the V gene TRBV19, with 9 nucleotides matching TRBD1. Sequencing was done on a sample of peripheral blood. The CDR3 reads CASRRQGVGNTEAFF. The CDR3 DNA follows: TGTGCCAGTAGACGACAGGGGGTAGGGAACACTGAAGCTTTCTTT.